This T cell receptor (beta chain) appears in the sequencing data of a study of T cell responses to AZD1222 COVID-19 vaccine. Study-wide results and limits: Of spike-specific TCRs, nearly half reportedly target regions left unmutated in variants. Clonal diversity was possibly underestimated; the donors were predominantly white British and more often female.

The CDR3 extends over 16 amino acids. The V gene end was trimmed by 1 base and the J gene end by 5 bases; junction bases not matched to a gene: 3. Germline values: CDR1 MGHRA, CDR2 YSYEKL. The repertoire was sequenced with immunoSEQ multiplex PCR; TCRdb's copy has only in-frame clones and lacks some. The sample has some 200,000 clones, approximately 92% seen once. As regards this clone: Its antigen is currently unknown.

The source material was peripheral blood, sampled on day 0 of AZD1222 vaccination. The gene calls are TRBV4-1 and TRBJ2-5, with TRBD2 identical over 14 bases. The sequence was collected from an adult in good health. The CDR3 is CASSQGLAGGMETQYF. For the CDR3, the DNA is TGCGCCAGCAGCCAAGGACTAGCGGGAGGGATGGAGACCCAGTACTTC.